These 29 T cell receptor beta chains originate from one sample sequenced in a study of shared clonotypes between healthy human individuals. TCRdb's copy holds only in-frame clones and misses some; the assay was immunoSEQ multiplex PCR. The sample has some 1.4 million clones, 96% seen once. Sequencing used naive CD4+ T cells sorted from blood. Subset indicated: CD45RA+ positively selected. All receptors derive from a man aged 25 to 40 in good health.

The genes are TRBV9 and TRBJ2-2; D is unclear. The CDR3 has 13 residues. Per the germline V gene, CDR1 is SGDLS and CDR2 is YYNGEE. V was trimmed by 4 bases and J by 7 bases, leaving 11 bases between them. The CDR3 loop is CASSQTLGGELFF. In nucleotides, the CDR3 is TGTGCCAGCAGCCAGACCTTGGGCGGGGAGCTGTTTTTT.

Comments on this clone: Other DNA sequences from this sample encode an identical CDR3 as well. The rearrangement joins TRBV5-1 to TRBJ1-1; a possible D gene is TRBD1 (5 bases). The V and J ends lost 0 bases and 1 base respectively, with 10 bases between them. Germline assignment: CDR1 SGHRS and CDR2 YFSETQ. CDR3 length equals 15 residues. The DNA of the CDR3 is TGCGCCAGCAGCTTGGTAGGGACCGCGAACACTGAAGCTTTCTTT. It specifies CASSLVGTANTEAFF.

This rearrangement joins TRBV28 to TRBJ2-7, with a tentative D call TRBD2 (6 bases). The germline V gene has CDR1 MDHEN and CDR2 SYDVKM. CDR3 length equals 15 residues. The V end lost 3 bases, the J end lost 3 bases, and 15 bases lay between the germline ends. CDR3 loop: CASSLVSGLIYEQYF. CDR3 nucleotides: TGTGCCAGCAGTTTGGTATCGGGACTCATCTACGAGCAGTACTTC.

The chain links TRBV5-1 to TRBJ2-1; 10 bases are a match to TRBD2. The ends lost 4 bases at V and 2 bases at J; junction bases unmatched: 15. CDR1 is SGHRS and CDR2 is YFSETQ in the germline V gene. The CDR3 is 19 amino acids. This chain's CDR3 is CASSRAGLAGGPPYNEQFF. DNA of the CDR3: TGCGCCAGCAGCCGGGCGGGGTTAGCGGGAGGTCCCCCCTACAATGAGCAGTTCTTC.

This clone was seen a few times. The CDR3 nucleotides read TGCGCCAGCAGGCCGGGACAGGGGGTGGATACGCAGTATTTT. It is translated as CASRPGQGVDTQYF. The chain employs TRBV5-1 and TRBJ2-3; 11 bases are a match to TRBD1. The CDR3 contains 14 residues. J lost 6 bases, V lost 5 bases, and 5 bases had no gene match. The germline gives CDR1 SGHRS, CDR2 YFSETQ.

The CDR3 DNA reads TGTGCCATCAACCCGGGTGACAGGGCCTACGAGCAGTACTTC. It codes for CAINPGDRAYEQYF. The rearrangement joins TRBV10-3 to TRBJ2-7; TRBD1 matches at 7 bases. Germline V gene data show CDR1 as ENHRY and CDR2 as SYGVKD. The CDR3 has 14 amino acids. The V segment lost 7 bases and the J segment 2 bases; nucleotides outside the gene matches: 8.

The rearrangement links TRBV7-8 to TRBJ1-2, with D possibly TRBD1 on 5 matching bases. CDR1 and CDR2 (germline): SGHVS, FQNEAQ. The CDR3 is made up of 13 amino acids. V lost 5 bases, J lost 7 bases, and 14 bases lay in between. The DNA for the CDR3 is TGTGCCAGCAGCGTGACCCAGGGTCTTGGCTACACCTTC. This sequence encodes CASSVTQGLGYTF.

V usage is TRBV29-1 and J usage is TRBJ2-7, with D tentatively TRBD1 (5 bases). V lost 2 bases and J lost 7, with 9 bases in between. The CDR3 is 11 amino acids. Germline CDR1 SQVTM, CDR2 ANQGSEA. CDR3 amino acids: CSVERPGEQYF. The CDR3 DNA is TGCAGCGTTGAACGCCCAGGGGAGCAGTACTTC.

The rearrangement uses TRBV7-3 and TRBJ2-2, with D unclear. The length of the CDR3 is 13 residues. Germline V gene sequence: CDR1 SGHTA, CDR2 FQGTGA. Trimming stripped 5 bases from V and 2 bases from J, with 6 bases between. CDR3 bases: TGTGCCAGCAGCCTAAGCAACACCGGGGAGCTGTTTTTT. This translates into CASSLSNTGELFF.

The chain employs TRBV7-9 and TRBJ2-1; 9 bases agree with TRBD2. CDR1 and CDR2 (germline): SEHNR, FQNEAQ (reference sequence). This CDR3 comprises 18 residues. V dropped 1 base and J dropped 7; count of bases not matched to a gene: 14. CDR3 sequence reads: CASSLVFGVSGSGNEQFF. The CDR3 DNA reads TGTGCCAGCAGCTTAGTCTTTGGAGTTAGCGGGAGCGGGAATGAGCAGTTCTTC.

The genes are TRBV5-4 and TRBJ2-7; possible D gene TRBD1, 5 bases. Trimming removed 5 bases at V and 2 bases at J, with 14 bases between. This CDR3 is built from 14 residues. The germline V gene encodes CDR1 SGHNT and CDR2 YYREEE (reference sequence). The CDR3 DNA is TGTGCCAGCAGGCGCGCGGACAAGCCCTACGAGCAGTACTTC. Translated, it gives CASRRADKPYEQYF.

The chain combines TRBV6-1 with TRBJ2-3; 10 bases map to TRBD1. The CDR3 covers 15 residues. The germline CDR1 and CDR2 sequences are MNHNS and SASEGT. With V trimmed by 6 bases and J by 2 bases, 5 bases remained unmatched. In DNA, the CDR3 is TGTGCCAGCAGCCTGGGACAGGGGTCCACAGATACGCAGTATTTT. It translates to CASSLGQGSTDTQYF.

V usage is TRBV5-1 and J usage is TRBJ1-2, with TRBD1 identical over 10 bases. Trimming at V came to 0 bases and at J to 6 bases, leaving 14 bases not matched to a gene. This CDR3 comprises 18 residues. From germline, CDR1 is SGHRS and CDR2 YFSETQ. CDR3 DNA: TGCGCCAGCAGCTTGGAGTTTAGGACCGGGACAGGGGTGAATGGCTACACCTTC. It yields the protein CASSLEFRTGTGVNGYTF.

In the case of this clone: Other DNA sequences in this specimen translate into the identical CDR3. The V call is TRBV9, the J call TRBJ2-7, with TRBD2 matching over 10 bases. V shed 0 bases and J 3 bases; nucleotides not matched to a gene: 3. The CDR3 is made up of 15 amino acids. The V gene's germline CDR1 is SGDLS and CDR2 YYNGEE. The CDR3 spells CASSVAGTSDYEQYF. CDR3 DNA: TGTGCCAGCAGCGTAGCAGGGACTAGCGACTACGAGCAGTACTTC.

The CDR3 region has the DNA TGTGCCAGCAGGGGGGTGGGACCAAAAGAGACCCAGTACTTC. Protein product: CASRGVGPKETQYF. J is TRBJ2-5 and V is TRBV2; D may correspond to TRBD1 or TRBD2 (5 bases each). The germline V and J ends were trimmed by 6 bases and 3 bases, with 14 bases remaining between them. The CDR3 totals 14 residues. Germline CDR1 reads SNHLY; CDR2 reads FYNNEI.

The chain employs TRBV5-4 and TRBJ1-3; D uncertain. Trimming shortened V by 4 bases and J by 2 bases, and 7 bases separated the two germline ends. This CDR3 contains 13 residues. Germline V CDR1 and CDR2: SGHNT, YYREEE (reference sequence). The CDR3 nucleotides read TGTGCCAGCAGCGTCAAGGCTGGAAACACCATATATTTT. This codes for CASSVKAGNTIYF.

A note on this clone: The same CDR3 can be traced to other DNA sequences in this sample. The chain has TRBV5-1 and TRBJ2-7; D is possibly TRBD2 (5 bases). The germline CDR1 and CDR2 sequences are SGHRS and YFSETQ. The CDR3 covers 12 residues. V was shortened by 4 bases and J by 1 base, with 6 bases between the two germline ends. Here the CDR3 reads CASSRESYEQYF. The CDR3 DNA is TGCGCCAGCAGCCGGGAATCCTACGAGCAGTACTTC. Full variable domain (rest looked up from reference TRBV5-1 and TRBJ2-7): KAGVTQTPRYLIKTRGQQVTLSCSPISGHRSVSWYQQTPGQGLQFLFEYFSETQRNKGNFPGRFSGRQFSNSRSEMNVSTLELGDSALYLCASSRESYEQYFGPGTRLTVT.

The chain carries TRBV27 and TRBJ1-2; 7 bases are a match to TRBD1. Germline V gene sequence: CDR1 MNHEY, CDR2 SMNVEV (reference sequence). J gave up 4 bases and V 5 bases, and 7 bases lay outside the gene matches. This CDR3 comprises 14 residues. The DNA for the CDR3 is TGTGCCAGCAGTCACAGACAGGGCGCCTATGGCTACACCTTC. This translates into CASSHRQGAYGYTF.

The V gene is TRBV5-1, the J gene TRBJ2-5, with a possible D match to TRBD1 (5 bases). CDR3 length: 16 amino acids. Trimming stripped 2 bases from V and 5 bases from J, with 19 bases between. From germline, CDR1 is SGHRS and CDR2 YFSETQ. CDR3 DNA sequence: TGCGCCAGCAGCTTTGTACAGGTTTTCTCGAGGGAGACCCAGTACTTC. It yields the protein CASSFVQVFSRETQYF.

The chain links TRBV2 to TRBJ2-1; D possibly matches TRBD1 or TRBD2 (5 bases each). The CDR3 sequence is 16 residues long. Germline V gene lookup returns CDR1 SNHLY and CDR2 FYNNEI. The V end was cut by 8 bases, the J end by 7 bases, with 24 bases between. CDR3 in DNA: TGTGCCAGCGTAAAGGATGGGGGACCCCGAGGGAATGAGCAGTTCTTC. Amino acid sequence: CASVKDGGPRGNEQFF.

The rearrangement uses TRBV6-6 and TRBJ2-2; D may be TRBD2 (6 bases). The CDR3 spans 13 residues. V shed 6 bases and J shed 6 bases, with 11 bases lying between them. The germline CDR1 and CDR2 sequences are MNHNY and SVGAGI (reference sequence). CDR3 in DNA: TGTGCCAGCAGAGCCCGGGAGTCCGGGGAGCTGTTTTTT. It translates to CASRARESGELFF.

The chain has TRBV30 and TRBJ2-7; D gene unclear. CDR3 length: 13 amino acids. Germline CDR1 is GTSNPN and CDR2 is SVGIG (reference sequence). Trimming pared 2 bases from V and 2 bases from J, leaving 10 bases between. CDR3 region: CAWSPRWPYEQYF. The CDR3 region has the DNA TGTGCCTGGAGTCCCCGGTGGCCCTACGAGCAGTACTTC.

This chain uses TRBV4-1 with TRBJ2-2; 11 bases are shared with TRBD2. The V gene end was trimmed by 1 base and the J gene end by 2 bases; junction bases not matched to a gene: 6. The germline V gene encodes CDR1 MGHRA and CDR2 YSYEKL. The CDR3 has 18 amino acids. The CDR3 DNA sequence: TGCGCCAGCAGCCAAGCCCTAGCGGGAGGTCTCAACACCGGGGAGCTGTTTTTT. It specifies CASSQALAGGLNTGELFF.

The chain recombines TRBV9 with TRBJ2-7; 7 bases match TRBD1. Germline trimming cut 0 bases from V and 3 bases from J; bases unmatched to any gene: 3. The germline V gene encodes CDR1 SGDLS and CDR2 YYNGEE. The CDR3 has 14 residues. CDR3 loop: CASSVGGQYYEQYF. The CDR3 coding sequence is TGTGCCAGCAGCGTAGGGGGACAGTACTACGAGCAGTACTTC.

This clone was picked up one time. The chain uses TRBV30 and TRBJ2-1; D might be TRBD1 or TRBD2, each matching 6 bases. Per germline, CDR1 GTSNPN and CDR2 SVGIG (reference sequence). This CDR3 is built from 14 residues. V gave up 0 bases and J gave up 3 bases, with 9 bases separating them. The CDR3 bases are TGTGCCTGGAGTGTACAGGGAGGCTACAATGAGCAGTTCTTC. It is translated as CAWSVQGGYNEQFF.

The chain couples TRBV7-3 to TRBJ2-7; TRBD2 is a possible D gene (5 bases). V dropped 0 bases and J dropped 4 bases, with 7 bases sitting between them. The CDR3 has 13 amino acids. Looked up from germline, CDR1 is SGHTA and CDR2 is FQGTGA. CDR3 sequence reads: CASSLTREYEQYF. The CDR3, as DNA: TGTGCCAGCAGCTTAACCCGGGAATACGAGCAGTACTTC.

The chain employs TRBV19 and TRBJ2-7; D ambiguous. Per germline, CDR1 LNHDA and CDR2 SQIVND (reference sequence). The CDR3 consists of 13 residues. Trimming removed 3 bases from V and 0 bases from J, with 6 bases in between. CDR3 nucleotide sequence: TGTGCCAGTAGTATCCGCCGCTCCTACGAGCAGTACTTC. Its translation is CASSIRRSYEQYF.

V gene TRBV28 combines with J gene TRBJ2-7, with 10 bases lining up with TRBD1. The CDR3 is 14 amino acids. Per the germline V gene, CDR1 is MDHEN and CDR2 is SYDVKM. With 8 bases clipped from V and 2 bases from J, the junction kept 6 bases outside the gene matches. In DNA form, the CDR3 reads TGTGCCAGCGGCCGGACAGGGGGGACCTACGAGCAGTACTTC. This sequence encodes CASGRTGGTYEQYF. The complete variable domain, with remaining parts taken from reference TRBV28 and TRBJ2-7, reads DVKVTQSSRYLVKRTGEKVFLECVQDMDHENMFWYRQDPGLGLRLIYFSYDVKMKEKGDIPEGYSVSREKKERFSLILESASTNQTSMYLCASGRTGGTYEQYFGPGTRLTVT.

For the CDR3, the DNA is TGTGCCAGCAGCTTACGGGACAGGGGCAACACTGAAGCTTTCTTT. It specifies CASSLRDRGNTEAFF. This chain uses TRBV7-2 with TRBJ1-1; TRBD1 agrees at 10 bases. The germline CDR1 and CDR2 sequences are SGHTA and FQGNSA. This CDR3 spans 15 amino acids. The J segment lost 2 bases and the V segment lost 2 bases, leaving 2 bases of the junction unmatched. The whole variable domain, remainder taken from reference TRBV7-2 and TRBJ1-1, is GAGVSQSPSNKVTEKGKDVELRCDPISGHTALYWYRQSLGQGLEFLIYFQGNSAPDKSGLPSDRFSAERTGGSVSTLTIQRTQQEDSAVYLCASSLRDRGNTEAFFGQGTRLTVV.